These 22 T cell receptor beta chains were sequenced from one sample in a study of identifying expanded T cells in peripheral blood. Assay used: immunoSEQ multiplex PCR; TCRdb lists only in-frame clones, some missing. The table has around 120,000 clones, roughly 82% seen once. Sequencing was carried out using blood. The receptors derive from a person between 18 and 70 years old in good health.

V is TRBV2 and J is TRBJ1-5, with D uncertain. Germline V CDR1 and CDR2: SNHLY, FYNNEI. The V end was cut by 7 bases, the J end by 5 bases, with 9 bases between. The CDR3 is 12 residues long. This chain's CDR3 is CASKGFDQPQHF. The CDR3 DNA reads as TGTGCCAGCAAAGGGTTTGATCAGCCCCAGCATTTT.

The rearrangement joins TRBV7-2 to TRBJ1-2; D ambiguous. Trimming shortened V by 4 bases and J by 1 base, and 7 bases separated the two germline ends. From germline, CDR1 is SGHTA and CDR2 FQGNSA. The CDR3 loop spans 13 amino acids. In nucleotides, the CDR3 is TGTGCCAGCAGCTCGGTGGTTAACTATGGCTACACCTTC. Its translation: CASSSVVNYGYTF.

J is TRBJ1-1 and V is TRBV6-1; D unclear. This CDR3 has 12 residues. V was trimmed by 8 bases and J by 0 bases, leaving 7 bases between them. Germline CDR1 reads MNHNS; CDR2 reads SASEGT. The CDR3 region has the DNA TGTGCCAGCGGGAGACTGAACACTGAAGCTTTCTTT. Encoded protein: CASGRLNTEAFF.

The chain joins TRBV2 to TRBJ2-6; TRBD1 agrees at 9 bases. The CDR3 consists of 17 residues. The trim removed 7 bases at V and 0 bases at J, leaving 7 bases unmatched. Germline loops: CDR1 SNHLY, CDR2 FYNNEI. The CDR3 coding sequence is TGTGCCAGCATAGCCGGGACAGGGCCCTCTGGGGCCAACGTCCTGACTTTC. Its protein is CASIAGTGPSGANVLTF.

This clone appeared once. V and J are TRBV6-5 and TRBJ1-6; D may be TRBD1 (5 bases). The CDR3 contains 13 residues. V was clipped by 5 bases and J by 10 bases, with 12 bases between them. The germline V gene encodes CDR1 MNHEY and CDR2 SVGAGI. Here the CDR3 DNA reads TGTGCCAGCAGTACCTCAGGGAGGTCACCCCTCCACTTT. It translates to CASSTSGRSPLHF.

The chain employs TRBV4-1 and TRBJ1-1, with 7 bases lining up with TRBD1. There are 16 residues in the CDR3. CDR1 is MGHRA, CDR2 YSYEKL, per germline. J lost 1 base, V lost 7 bases, and 12 bases had no gene match. CDR3 protein: CASTGGQAIKNTEAFF. The CDR3 DNA reads TGCGCCAGCACGGGAGGACAGGCGATAAAGAACACTGAAGCTTTCTTT.

The chain employs TRBV7-2 and TRBJ2-7, with 8 bases that match TRBD1. The germline V gene encodes CDR1 SGHTA and CDR2 FQGNSA. There are 13 residues in the CDR3. V gave up 5 bases and J gave up 5 bases; unmatched junction bases: 5. DNA for the CDR3: TGTGCCAGCAGCCCCAGGGGGCCTGACGAGCAGTACTTC. Translating gives CASSPRGPDEQYF.

CDR3 in amino acids: CASSGQRGTEAFF. DNA of the CDR3: TGTGCCAGCAGTGGACAGAGAGGGACTGAAGCTTTCTTT. This rearrangement joins TRBV6-6 to TRBJ1-1; tentatively, D is TRBD1 (6 bases). CDR3 length: 13 residues. V shed 5 bases and J shed 5 bases, with 12 bases lying between them. Germline CDR1 is MNHNY and CDR2 is SVGAGI (reference sequence).

The chain couples TRBV7-9 to TRBJ1-2, with D perhaps TRBD1 (6 bases). The CDR3 runs to 15 residues. The V and J ends lost 5 bases and 8 bases respectively, with 21 bases between them. CDR1 and CDR2 from the germline V gene are SEHNR and FQNEAQ (reference sequence). The CDR3 bases are TGTGCCAGCAGCCCAAGGCAGGGGCTGACCAGAGGCTACACCTTC. Translated, it gives CASSPRQGLTRGYTF.

The chain has TRBV5-1 and TRBJ1-1; no clear D gene. V was trimmed by 0 bases and J by 8 bases, leaving 5 bases between them. Per the germline V gene, CDR1 is SGHRS and CDR2 is YFSETQ. The CDR3 totals 11 residues. The CDR3 is CASSLGQEAFF. CDR3 nucleotides: TGCGCCAGCAGCTTGGGCCAAGAAGCTTTCTTT.

The chain has TRBV6-1 and TRBJ1-1; TRBD1 might be the D (6 bases). Germline CDR1 reads MNHNS; CDR2 reads SASEGT. The CDR3 is 14 amino acids. The ends were cut back, 7 bases at V and 4 bases at J, with 16 bases in the middle. The CDR3 sequence is CASTLNPGVTEAFF. The CDR3 DNA is TGTGCCAGCACCCTAAACCCAGGGGTCACTGAAGCTTTCTTT.

The J gene is TRBJ1-1, the V gene TRBV6-5; D is unresolved. The germline V gene encodes CDR1 MNHEY and CDR2 SVGAGI. The germline V and J ends were trimmed by 3 bases and 1 base, with 6 bases remaining between them. The CDR3 covers 13 residues. CDR3 sequence: CASSYNGNTEAFF. In DNA, the CDR3 is TGTGCCAGCAGTTATAACGGGAACACTGAAGCTTTCTTT.

The chain recombines TRBV5-6 with TRBJ2-7; no firm D call. Trimming shortened V by 0 bases and J by 7 bases, and 5 bases separated the two germline ends. There are 11 residues in the CDR3. The germline CDR1 and CDR2 sequences are SGHDT and YYEEEE. CDR3 in amino acids: CASSLVREQYF. DNA for the CDR3: TGTGCCAGCAGCTTGGTGCGGGAGCAGTACTTC.

The chain has TRBV12-5 and TRBJ2-1; possibly TRBD1 for D (5 bases). The CDR3 consists of 13 residues. From germline, CDR1 is LGHNT and CDR2 FRNRAP. The germline V and J ends were trimmed by 5 bases and 9 bases, with 14 bases remaining between them. The CDR3 here is CASGTGDRSEQFF. Here the CDR3 DNA reads TGTGCTAGTGGTACAGGAGACCGGAGTGAGCAGTTCTTC.

The J gene is TRBJ1-5, the V gene TRBV6-5, with a weak D call TRBD1 (5 bases). V was pared by 4 bases and J by 5 bases, with 9 bases between. This CDR3 is built from 13 residues. The germline V gene has CDR1 MNHEY and CDR2 SVGAGI. CDR3 nucleotides: TGTGCCAGCAGTTCAGGGAAGGATCAGCCCCAGCATTTT. This sequence encodes CASSSGKDQPQHF.

The genes are TRBV7-2 and TRBJ2-3; perhaps TRBD2 as D (5 bases). This CDR3 region has 15 residues. Per the germline V gene, CDR1 is SGHTA and CDR2 is FQGNSA. V lost 1 base to trimming and J lost 4 bases, with 12 bases between them. The CDR3: CASSLVVVSADTQYF. The DNA of the CDR3 is TGTGCCAGCAGCTTAGTCGTCGTTAGCGCAGATACGCAGTATTTT.

The chain joins TRBV27 to TRBJ1-5; D is unresolved. The V gene's germline CDR1 is MNHEY and CDR2 SMNVEV (reference sequence). Trimming cost V 4 bases and J 0 bases, with 16 bases left between them. The CDR3 is 17 residues long. The CDR3 DNA reads TGTGCCAGCAGTTCCCGATGGGTCTCCCGTAGCAATCAGCCCCAGCATTTT. Translating it yields CASSSRWVSRSNQPQHF.

The genes are TRBV14 and TRBJ1-5; the D gene is possibly TRBD1 (6 bases). Trimming left V 4 bases short and J 4 bases short, with 14 bases between. Germline-derived CDR1 and CDR2 are SGHDN and FVKESK. The CDR3 extends over 15 amino acids. The CDR3 DNA reads as TGTGCCAGCAGCCCAGGGGAGGGGGGAAATCAGCCCCAGCATTTT. Its protein product is CASSPGEGGNQPQHF.

CDR3 in amino acids: CASSPLDRGPVLEQYF. Here the CDR3 DNA reads TGTGCCAGCAGCCCACTTGATAGAGGGCCCGTCCTCGAGCAGTACTTC. The gene calls are TRBV7-6 and TRBJ2-7; possibly TRBD2 for D (5 bases). This CDR3 comprises 16 residues. Germline V gives CDR1 SGHVS, CDR2 FNYEAQ. Trimming took 5 bases from V and 6 from J, leaving 23 bases between them.

This sequence joins TRBV9 and TRBJ1-2; D is ambiguous. V shed 4 bases and J shed 8 bases, with 12 bases lying between them. The CDR3 length is 12 residues. In germline, CDR1 is SGDLS, CDR2 YYNGEE. In DNA form, the CDR3 reads TGTGCCAGCAGCCCGGAGGGCGGGGGCTACACCTTC. It yields the protein CASSPEGGGYTF.

The CDR3 loop is CAISDQANYGYTF. As DNA, the CDR3 is TGTGCCATCAGTGACCAGGCTAACTATGGCTACACCTTC. The rearrangement joins TRBV10-3 to TRBJ1-2; D not certain. From germline, CDR1 is ENHRY and CDR2 SYGVKD. This CDR3 is 13 amino acids long. Trimming took off 3 bases at V and 0 bases at J, with 5 bases between the two ends.

The chain uses TRBV25-1 and TRBJ2-3, with a possible D match to TRBD1 (6 bases). The CDR3 contains 16 residues. The V end lost 7 bases, the J end lost 3 bases, and 20 bases lay between the germline ends. Germline CDR1 MGHDK, CDR2 SYGVNS. The CDR3 spells CASKIFATGPTDTQYF. CDR3 nucleotides: TGTGCCAGCAAGATATTTGCTACAGGGCCAACAGATACGCAGTATTTT.